This is a list of T cell receptor beta chains from one sample in a study of shared clonotypes between healthy human individuals. Measured with immunoSEQ multiplex PCR; TCRdb has only the in-frame clones, and not every one. Among approximately 1.5 million clones, about 98.5% were seen once, and the ten largest hold approximately 0.4%. Sequenced: naive CD4+ T cells sorted from blood. These receptors were collected from a man aged 25-45 years in good health. Both conserved end residues are part of each CDR3. D genes are given only for firm matches. The size of a clone is reported for some rows only, either as once, few or many, or as a class for expanded clones.

D	V	J	size	CDR3	DNA
NA	TRBV29-1	TRBJ1-3	NA	CSVGGAGNTIYF	TGCAGCGTCGGGGGGGCTGGAAACACCATATATTTT
NA	TRBV7-8	TRBJ2-1	NA	CASSWDVGMGQFF	TGTGCCAGCAGCTGGGACGTCGGCATGGGGCAGTTCTTC
NA	TRBV7-9	TRBJ2-2	NA	CASRERETGELFF	TGTGCCAGCAGGGAGAGGGAGACCGGGGAGCTGTTTTTT
NA	TRBV18	TRBJ2-7	NA	CASSLPAGYRSSYEQYF	TGTGCCAGCTCTCTACCGGCGGGTTACAGGAGCTCCTACGAGCAGTACTTC
TRBD2	TRBV4-3	TRBJ2-7	NA	CASSQALTSGTSVTYEQYF	TGCGCCAGCAGCCAAGCTCTGACTAGCGGGACATCAGTGACCTACGAGCAGTACTTC
TRBD1	TRBV2	TRBJ1-5	NA	CASNPRTGRQPQHF	TGTGCCAGCAACCCGAGGACAGGGAGGCAGCCCCAGCATTTT
TRBD1	TRBV7-2	TRBJ2-3	NA	CASSSRTGSTDTQYF	TGTGCCAGCAGCTCTAGGACAGGAAGCACAGATACGCAGTATTTT
NA	TRBV19	TRBJ2-7	NA	CASSIVQGISYEQYF	TGTGCCAGTAGTATAGTGCAGGGGATCTCCTACGAGCAGTACTTC
TRBD1	TRBV2	TRBJ1-3	NA	CASSKTGWGNTIYF	TGTGCCAGCAGCAAGACAGGGTGGGGAAACACCATATATTTT
TRBD1	TRBV11-2	TRBJ1-4	once	CASSLDRVGEKLFF	TGTGCCAGCAGCCTGGACAGGGTAGGGGAAAAACTGTTTTTT
NA	TRBV10-1	TRBJ2-5	NA	CASSESGEGETQYF	TGCGCCAGCAGTGAGTCGGGAGAGGGAGAGACCCAGTACTTC
TRBD1	TRBV5-4	TRBJ2-3	NA	CASSFLIGTGGLRTDTQYF	TGTGCCAGCAGCTTTCTAATAGGGACAGGGGGCTTAAGGACAGATACGCAGTATTTT
TRBD2	TRBV30	TRBJ2-3	NA	CAWSPLAGETDTQYF	TGTGCCTGGAGTCCCCTAGCGGGCGAGACAGATACGCAGTATTTT
NA	TRBV25-1	TRBJ2-7	NA	CASRDPSSYEQYF	TGTGCCAGCCGGGACCCGAGCTCCTACGAGCAGTACTTC
NA	TRBV6-5	TRBJ1-1	NA	CASNPGGDRNTEAFF	TGTGCCAGCAATCCGGGGGGGGACCGGAACACTGAAGCTTTCTTT
NA	TRBV5-5	TRBJ1-2	NA	CASSSTIQGGGYGYTF	TGTGCCAGCAGCTCCACTATTCAGGGAGGCGGCTATGGCTACACCTTC
NA	TRBV28	TRBJ2-7	once	CASSLRQTYEQYF	TGTGCCAGCAGTTTACGACAGACCTACGAGCAGTACTTC
NA	TRBV19	TRBJ2-3	NA	CASSIGGREWADTQYF	TGTGCCAGTAGTATAGGAGGCAGGGAGTGGGCAGATACGCAGTATTTT